Each of the 32 T cell receptor beta chains below was sequenced from the same sample in a study of blood T cell repertoires in COVID-19. Measured with immunoSEQ multiplex PCR; TCRdb has only the in-frame clones, and not every one. The data hold around 150,000 clones, with 82% observed a single time. Sequenced sample: peripheral blood. These receptors were obtained from a woman aged 35 to 49 with COVID-19, enrolled during active disease.

The chain has TRBV7-3 and TRBJ2-1; 10 bases line up with TRBD2. This CDR3 region has 15 residues. V lost 2 bases to trimming and J lost 6 bases; unmatched junction nucleotides: 4. Germline V gene lookup returns CDR1 SGHTA and CDR2 FQGTGA. CDR3 loop: CASSLSGLASNEQFF. The CDR3 coding sequence is TGTGCCAGCAGCTTATCGGGACTAGCGTCCAATGAGCAGTTCTTC.

The chain links TRBV6-5 to TRBJ1-1; the match to TRBD1 covers 8 bases. J was trimmed by 4 bases and V by 6 bases; bases with no gene match: 4. The CDR3 is 13 residues long. In germline, CDR1 is MNHEY, CDR2 SVGAGI. The chain's CDR3 is CASRDRAFTEAFF. The CDR3 region has the DNA TGTGCCAGCAGGGACAGGGCGTTCACTGAAGCTTTCTTT.

The chain uses TRBV5-4 and TRBJ1-2, with D perhaps TRBD1 (6 bases). V shed 0 bases and J shed 7 bases, with 13 bases lying between them. Germline V gene sequence: CDR1 SGHNT, CDR2 YYREEE (reference sequence). This CDR3 region has 14 residues. The CDR3 nucleotides read TGTGCCAGCAGCTTGGCGGCGGGGGCGGGTGGCTACACCTTC. Amino acids: CASSLAAGAGGYTF.

The chain links TRBV28 to TRBJ1-1; D not resolved. This CDR3 region has 16 residues. CDR1 and CDR2 (germline): MDHEN, SYDVKM. V lost 6 bases, J lost 12 bases, and 29 bases lay in between. The CDR3 region is CASSPSFGWRADGTFF. Written as DNA, the CDR3 is TGTGCCAGCAGCCCCTCCTTTGGCTGGCGGGCGGATGGGACTTTCTTT.

The gene calls are TRBV29-1 and TRBJ1-2; the D gene is possibly TRBD1 (6 bases). V was trimmed by 6 bases and J by 4 bases, leaving 27 bases between them. The CDR3 extends over 17 amino acids. The germline V gene has CDR1 SQVTM and CDR2 ANQGSEA. The CDR3 loop reads CSVEKVAGARGSYGYTF. Here the CDR3 DNA reads TGCAGCGTCGAGAAGGTGGCGGGCGCCAGGGGCAGCTATGGCTACACCTTC.

This clone was counted a single time. The gene calls are TRBV27 and TRBJ1-5, with no clear D. Germline V gene data show CDR1 as MNHEY and CDR2 as SMNVEV (reference sequence). Trimming took off 6 bases at V and 3 bases at J, with 9 bases between the two ends. The CDR3 spans 13 residues. CDR3 coding DNA: TGTGCCAGCAGCCGGGGTCTCAATCAGCCCCAGCATTTT. Translation gives CASSRGLNQPQHF.

The chain uses TRBV5-5 and TRBJ2-7, with unresolved D. The CDR3 consists of 12 residues. The germline V gene has CDR1 SGHKS and CDR2 YYEKEE (reference sequence). V lost 0 bases to trimming and J lost 5 bases, with 6 bases between them. The CDR3 loop is CASSLASNEQYV. CDR3 sequence (DNA): TGTGCCAGCAGCTTGGCGAGCAACGAGCAGTACGTC.

J is TRBJ1-3 and V is TRBV4-1; D gene unclear. V lost 4 bases and J lost 4, with 8 bases in between. The CDR3 extends over 13 amino acids. Germline CDR1 and CDR2: MGHRA and YSYEKL. The CDR3 DNA reads as TGCGCCAGCAGCCTCCCGGGAGGAAACACCATATATTTT. This encodes CASSLPGGNTIYF.

J is TRBJ2-5 and V is TRBV13, with D possibly TRBD1 on 5 matching bases. The CDR3 contains 14 residues. Trimming shortened V by 5 bases and J by 9 bases, and 19 bases separated the two germline ends. CDR1 is PRHDT and CDR2 is FYEKMQ in the germline V gene (reference sequence). The CDR3 loop reads CASSLNFGAGAQYF. The CDR3 region has the DNA TGTGCCAGCAGCCTCAACTTTGGGGCTGGGGCCCAGTACTTC.

In this sample, this clone turned up once. The CDR3 sequence: CASSPYSTDTQYF. As DNA, the CDR3 is TGTGCCAGCAGCCCCTATAGCACAGATACGCAGTATTTT. The gene calls are TRBV7-3 and TRBJ2-3; D remains unclear. This CDR3 is 13 amino acids long. Germline V gene sequence: CDR1 SGHTA, CDR2 FQGTGA. V was cut by 5 bases and J by 0 bases, with 6 bases left in between.

The gene calls are TRBV6-5 and TRBJ2-3, with 8 bases lining up with TRBD2. Germline V gives CDR1 MNHEY, CDR2 SVGAGI. V was pared by 7 bases and J by 7 bases, with 13 bases of the junction left unmatched. This CDR3 has 15 residues. CDR3 protein: CASTNLIAGSHTQYF. The CDR3 DNA reads TGTGCCAGCACCAACCTGATAGCGGGGTCACATACGCAGTATTTT.

The V and J genes are TRBV7-8 and TRBJ1-6; 8 bases align to TRBD1. The CDR3 runs 19 residues. V gave up 1 base and J gave up 1 base; unmatched junction bases: 9. The germline gives CDR1 SGHVS, CDR2 FQNEAQ. CDR3: CASSLDRQGKGSYNSPLHF. DNA of the CDR3: TGTGCCAGCAGCTTAGACCGACAGGGGAAGGGTTCCTATAATTCACCCCTCCACTTT.

The genes are TRBV24-1 and TRBJ2-5, with D perhaps matching TRBD2 (6 bases). V shed 4 bases and J shed 1 base, with 15 bases lying between them. Germline CDR1 is KGHDR and CDR2 is SFDVKD. CDR3 length equals 16 residues. This chain's CDR3 is CATSDPGLGAQETQYF. The CDR3 DNA reads as TGTGCCACCAGTGACCCGGGACTCGGAGCCCAAGAGACCCAGTACTTC.

With regard to this clone: Other nucleotide sequences in the sample specify the same CDR3. V and J are TRBV3-1 (or the pseudogene TRBV3-2) and TRBJ2-1, with 14 bases fitting TRBD2. This CDR3 has 15 residues. Germline trimming cut 1 base from V and 7 bases from J; bases unmatched to any gene: 0. Looked up from germline, CDR1 is LGHDT and CDR2 is YNNKEL (reference sequence). The CDR3 region is CASSQGLAGGNEQFF. The CDR3 nucleotides are TGTGCCAGCAGCCAAGGACTAGCGGGGGGGAATGAGCAGTTCTTC.

CDR3 bases: TGTGCCAGCAGCTTATACAGCAGCCAAGAGACCCAGTACTTC. Amino acids: CASSLYSSQETQYF. The rearrangement uses TRBV7-2 and TRBJ2-5; no firm D call. The CDR3 has 14 amino acids. Trimming shortened V by 2 bases and J by 1 base, and 8 bases separated the two germline ends. The V gene's germline CDR1 is SGHTA and CDR2 FQGNSA.

The chain combines TRBV7-8 with TRBJ2-7, with 15 bases matching TRBD2. The V segment lost 2 bases and the J segment 10 bases; nucleotides outside the gene matches: 9. Germline V CDR1 and CDR2: SGHVS, FQNEAQ. The CDR3 totals 16 residues. The DNA for the CDR3 is TGTGCCAGCAGCTTAAGCGCGGGACTAGCGGGAGGCCGACAGTACTTC. Protein product: CASSLSAGLAGGRQYF.

This chain joins TRBV6-4 and TRBJ2-2; perhaps TRBD1 as D (5 bases). The ends were cut back, 5 bases at V and 7 bases at J, with 11 bases in the middle. The germline V gene has CDR1 MRHNA and CDR2 SNTAGT. The CDR3 sequence is 13 residues long. This CDR3 is CASSSTAGGELFF. The CDR3 region has the DNA TGTGCCAGCAGTTCGACAGCCGGCGGGGAGCTGTTTTTT.

The chain couples TRBV4-2 to TRBJ2-1; no definite D call. This CDR3 comprises 15 residues. CDR1 is LGHNA and CDR2 is YNFKEQ in the germline V gene. With 1 base removed from V and 4 bases from J, the gap between germline ends came to 11 bases. The CDR3 nucleotides read TGTGCCAGCAGCCAAGGCGACCTAGGATACAATGAGCAGTTCTTC. Translation: CASSQGDLGYNEQFF.

J is TRBJ2-7 and V is TRBV19; perhaps TRBD2 as D (5 bases). The CDR3 is 13 amino acids. Trimming took off 3 bases at V and 5 bases at J, with 11 bases between the two ends. Per germline, CDR1 LNHDA and CDR2 SQIVND (reference sequence). CDR3 in DNA: TGTGCCAGTAGTATCAGAGAGGGAAACGAGCAGTACTTC. It codes for CASSIREGNEQYF.

A few counts support this clone. This chain uses TRBV7-3 with TRBJ2-1; D might be TRBD2 (6 bases). Germline-derived CDR1 and CDR2 are SGHTA and FQGTGA. There are 14 residues in the CDR3. Trimming pared 1 base from V and 6 bases from J, leaving 10 bases between. The CDR3, as DNA: TGTGCCAGCAGCTTAAGTGGAGGGTTCAATGAGCAGTTCTTC. Translated, it gives CASSLSGGFNEQFF. Together with reference TRBV7-3 and TRBJ2-1, the CDR3 gives the full variable domain: GAGVSQTPSNKVTEKGKYVELRCDPISGHTALYWYRQSLGQGPEFLIYFQGTGAADDSGLPNDRFFAVRPEGSVSTLKIQRTERGDSAVYLCASSLSGGFNEQFFGPGTRLTVL.

The chain has TRBV27 and TRBJ2-1; TRBD2 agrees at 12 bases. The CDR3 contains 18 residues. V dropped 3 bases and J dropped 7; count of bases not matched to a gene: 13. Germline-derived CDR1 and CDR2 are MNHEY and SMNVEV (reference sequence). Written as DNA, the CDR3 is TGTGCCAGCAGTTTTTGGAGGGCTAGCGGGAGGGCCGGGAATGAGCAGTTCTTC. Its protein product is CASSFWRASGRAGNEQFF.

Notes on this clone: Germline is not matched at one junction end, which may reflect a read error. The genes are TRBV25-1 and TRBJ2-5; D ambiguous. The CDR3 extends over 16 amino acids. Germline lookup yields CDR1 MGHDK and CDR2 SYGVNS. Here the CDR3 DNA reads TGTGCCAGCAGGGAATTACAGCTCGTAGGCTCAGAGACCCAGTACTTC. Its protein product is CASRELQLVGSETQYF.

In its sample, this clone was seen a few times. V and J are TRBV15 and TRBJ1-1, with D tentatively TRBD1 (5 bases). Germline assignment: CDR1 LNHNV and CDR2 YYDKDF (reference sequence). Trimming removed 2 bases from V and 1 base from J, with 8 bases in between. The CDR3 runs 14 residues. In DNA, the CDR3 is TGTGCCACCAGCAGAAGAACAGGGAACACTGAAGCTTTCTTT. Amino acid sequence: CATSRRTGNTEAFF.

CDR3 amino acids: CASNKRGQGDGYTF. In DNA, the CDR3 is TGCGCCAGCAATAAAAGGGGCCAAGGGGATGGCTACACCTTC. V usage is TRBV5-1 and J usage is TRBJ1-2, with D perhaps matching TRBD1 (5 bases). The CDR3 runs to 14 residues. V was pared by 6 bases and J by 6 bases, with 18 bases between. CDR1 and CDR2 (germline): SGHRS, YFSETQ.

This rearrangement joins TRBV6-5 to TRBJ2-3, with 8 positions matching TRBD1. The CDR3 is 15 amino acids. Germline V gives CDR1 MNHEY, CDR2 SVGAGI. V was clipped by 4 bases and J by 2 bases; unmatched bases: 5. This CDR3 is CASSLTGVLTDTQYF. CDR3 sequence (DNA): TGTGCCAGCAGTTTGACAGGGGTCCTCACAGATACGCAGTATTTT.

This chain links TRBV5-5 with TRBJ2-5; 13 nucleotides align to TRBD2. CDR1 and CDR2 (germline): SGHKS, YYEKEE (reference sequence). V dropped 4 bases and J dropped 3; count of bases not matched to a gene: 3. This CDR3 contains 15 residues. Here the CDR3 DNA reads TGTGCCAGCAGCCGACTAGCGGGAGGAGAAGAGACCCAGTACTTC. It encodes CASSRLAGGEETQYF. Filled out from reference TRBV5-5 and TRBJ2-5, the complete variable domain reads DAGVTQSPTHLIKTRGQQVTLRCSPISGHKSVSWYQQVLGQGPQFIFQYYEKEERGRGNFPDRFSARQFPNYSSELNVNALLLGDSALYLCASSRLAGGEETQYFGPGTRLLVL.

V usage is TRBV18 and J usage is TRBJ1-6, with 9 positions matching TRBD1. This CDR3 contains 14 residues. After removal of 4 bases from V and 8 bases from J, the junction contained 3 bases not matched to a gene. Germline loops: CDR1 KGHSH, CDR2 LQKENI. The CDR3 nucleotides read TGTGCCAGCTCACAGCGGGACAGGGATTCACCCCTCCACTTT. Its protein product is CASSQRDRDSPLHF.

CDR3 in amino acids: CASSQNRRSANYGYTF. The CDR3 DNA is TGCGCCAGCAGCCAAAATAGGAGGTCTGCTAACTATGGCTACACCTTC. The J gene is TRBJ1-2, the V gene TRBV4-1; unclear D gene. Germline CDR1 is MGHRA and CDR2 is YSYEKL. The CDR3 totals 16 residues. V lost 2 bases and J 0 bases, leaving 13 bases between the germline ends.

The chain links TRBV2 to TRBJ2-1; D is unclear. Trimming pared 6 bases from V and 10 bases from J, leaving 10 bases between. The CDR3 length is 11 residues. CDR1 is SNHLY and CDR2 is FYNNEI in the germline V gene. The CDR3 region has the DNA TGTGCCAGCAGACGAGGTAGGGAGCAGTTCTTC. Translated, it gives CASRRGREQFF. The complete variable domain, with remaining parts taken from reference TRBV2 and TRBJ2-1, reads EPEVTQTPSHQVTQMGQEVILRCVPISNHLYFYWYRQILGQKVEFLVSFYNNEISEKSEIFDDQFSVERPDGSNFTLKIRSTKLEDSAMYFCASRRGREQFFGPGTRLTVL.

The chain carries TRBV4-1 and TRBJ2-2; D may be TRBD2 (5 bases). The germline V gene encodes CDR1 MGHRA and CDR2 YSYEKL. Deletions cut 8 bases from V and 5 bases from J, with 15 bases between. The CDR3 totals 14 residues. The CDR3 region has the DNA TGCGCCAGCCGATTCCCAGGAGGAACCGGGGAGCTGTTTTTT. This sequence encodes CASRFPGGTGELFF.

The chain links TRBV5-4 to TRBJ2-3; 12 nucleotides line up with TRBD2. V gave up 5 bases and J gave up 6 bases; unmatched junction bases: 10. CDR1 is SGHNT and CDR2 is YYREEE in the germline V gene (reference sequence). The CDR3 totals 16 residues. The CDR3 nucleotides are TGTGCCAGCAGATGGGAACTAGCGGGGGGCCGGGATACGCAGTATTTT. It specifies CASRWELAGGRDTQYF.

The chain combines TRBV15 with TRBJ2-3; 10 bases agree with TRBD2. CDR3 size: 16 residues. V shed 0 bases, J shed 7 bases, and the junction held 7 bases outside the gene matches. Germline CDR1 is LNHNV and CDR2 is YYDKDF (reference sequence). The chain's CDR3 is CATSRDLISGGYTQYF. The CDR3 bases are TGTGCCACCAGCAGAGATCTGATTAGCGGGGGGTATACGCAGTATTTT.